This TCR beta chain was retrieved from a study of cytotoxic CD8 clonotypes in ibrutinib-treated CLL. The study's findings and limits: Patients had baseline clonality above age-matched healthy donors, and this clonality moved with circulating CD8+ T-cell counts.

Details on this clone: Its antigen is currently unknown.

TCRdb's table, derived via immunoSEQ multiplex PCR, lists solely in-frame clones and lacks some. In the table there are about 140,000 clones, roughly 80% of which are singletons. V lost 5 bases, J lost 7 bases, and 11 bases lay in between. The germline V gene has CDR1 SGHTA and CDR2 FQGTGA. CDR3 length equals 13 residues. This sample comprised PBMCs, obtained after 12 months of ibrutinib treatment. The clonotype comes from a human donor with chronic lymphocytic leukemia. The chain employs TRBV7-3 and TRBJ1-4, with D unresolved. CDR3 DNA: TGTGCCAGCAGCACCCGGAGCGGTGAAAAACTGTTTTTT. Its protein product is CASSTRSGEKLFF.